Following are 12 T cell receptor beta chains from one sample sequenced in a study of shared clonotypes between healthy human individuals. TCRdb's table, derived via immunoSEQ multiplex PCR, lists solely in-frame clones and lacks some. The table lists about 230,000 clones, 65% to 70% of them singletons. Sequencing input: memory CD4+ T cells sorted from blood. As for subset: CD45RA-negative fraction. These TCRs come from a man aged 25 to 45 in good health.

In this sample, this clone turned up once. The chain joins TRBV9 to TRBJ2-5; D is uncertain. CDR1 and CDR2 from the germline V gene are SGDLS and YYNGEE. The CDR3 extends over 15 amino acids. The V end lost 0 bases, the J end lost 2 bases, and 11 bases lay between the germline ends. CDR3 DNA: TGTGCCAGCAGCGTAGATGTGACTCGTCAAGAGACCCAGTACTTC. Its protein is CASSVDVTRQETQYF.

The sample holds one count of this clone. This chain joins TRBV20-1 and TRBJ2-7; D is unresolved. Germline-derived CDR1 and CDR2 are DFQATT and SNEGSKA (reference sequence). The V gene lost 6 bases and the J gene lost 9 bases, with 15 bases spanning the gap. The CDR3 loop spans 11 amino acids. CDR3 region: CSARTSTAQYF. Written as DNA, the CDR3 is TGCAGTGCGAGGACCTCTACAGCGCAGTACTTC.

This clone was seen a few times. V and J are TRBV2 and TRBJ2-1; the D gene is possibly TRBD1 (5 bases). The V gene's germline CDR1 is SNHLY and CDR2 FYNNEI. The CDR3 has 14 residues. The V end was cut by 7 bases, the J end by 3 bases, with 13 bases between. This CDR3 reads CASNPQGSYNEQFF. CDR3 sequence (DNA): TGTGCCAGCAATCCCCAGGGTAGCTACAATGAGCAGTTCTTC.

The rearrangement joins TRBV4-3 to TRBJ1-5, with 11 bases lining up with TRBD1. This CDR3 contains 19 residues. Trimming removed 0 bases from V and 5 bases from J; junction bases left unmatched: 12. Germline values: CDR1 LGHNA, CDR2 YSLEER. The CDR3 here is CASSQDWGQGGLPYQPQHF. The DNA of the CDR3 is TGCGCCAGCAGCCAAGATTGGGGACAGGGGGGGCTACCGTATCAGCCCCAGCATTTT.

The table lists this clone with a few counts. The CDR3 reads CASSLARGRTDTQYF. In DNA, the CDR3 is TGTGCCAGCAGCTTAGCCAGGGGGCGTACAGATACGCAGTATTTT. The chain joins TRBV11-2 to TRBJ2-3; 8 bases line up with TRBD1. With V trimmed by 1 base and J by 3 bases, 3 bases remained unmatched. Germline V CDR1 and CDR2: SGHAT, FQNNGV. The CDR3 length is 15 residues.

The V and J genes are TRBV5-1 and TRBJ2-1; the match to TRBD2 covers 8 bases. The CDR3 is 15 amino acids. Per germline, CDR1 SGHRS and CDR2 YFSETQ. After removal of 0 bases from V and 6 bases from J, the junction contained 5 bases not matched to a gene. Written as DNA, the CDR3 is TGCGCCAGCAGCTTGGCCTCGGGGGGGATCAATGAGCAGTTCTTC. Its protein product is CASSLASGGINEQFF.

The chain combines TRBV7-2 with TRBJ1-3; D perhaps matches TRBD1 (5 bases). V was cut by 0 bases and J by 0 bases, with 12 bases left in between. The CDR3 consists of 17 residues. Germline CDR1 reads SGHTA; CDR2 reads FQGNSA. DNA for the CDR3: TGTGCCAGCAGCTTAGCGGTCCAGGGTTACTCTGGAAACACCATATATTTT. This translates into CASSLAVQGYSGNTIYF. The variable domain in full, with the rest retrieved from reference TRBV7-2 and TRBJ1-3, is GAGVSQSPSNKVTEKGKDVELRCDPISGHTALYWYRQSLGQGLEFLIYFQGNSAPDKSGLPSDRFSAERTGGSVSTLTIQRTQQEDSAVYLCASSLAVQGYSGNTIYFGEGSWLTVV.

This chain joins TRBV7-2 and TRBJ1-1; D is perhaps TRBD1 (5 bases). Germline CDR1 reads SGHTA; CDR2 reads FQGNSA. The CDR3 runs 13 residues. The germline V and J ends were trimmed by 4 bases and 5 bases, with 11 bases remaining between them. The DNA of the CDR3 is TGTGCCAGCAGCTCCTGGGGGGGGACTGAAGCTTTCTTT. Translated, it gives CASSSWGGTEAFF.

This rearrangement joins TRBV19 to TRBJ2-7; D is unresolved. This CDR3 has 12 amino acids. V lost 8 bases to trimming and J lost 3 bases, with 11 bases between them. Germline V gene data show CDR1 as LNHDA and CDR2 as SQIVND (reference sequence). CDR3 nucleotides: TGTGCCAGTTCATCGGACGTCTACGAGCAGTACTTC. This encodes CASSSDVYEQYF.

The gene calls are TRBV6-5 and TRBJ2-1; the D gene is possibly TRBD1 (5 bases). Germline CDR1 is MNHEY and CDR2 is SVGAGI. V was cut by 0 bases and J by 4 bases, with 13 bases left in between. The CDR3 is 16 residues long. CDR3 loop: CASSYSGPQAYNEQFF. CDR3 bases: TGTGCCAGCAGTTACTCGGGGCCCCAAGCATACAATGAGCAGTTCTTC.

V and J are TRBV6-1 and TRBJ1-2, with a possible D match to TRBD1 (5 bases). Germline V gene sequence: CDR1 MNHNS, CDR2 SASEGT. This CDR3 has 13 residues. With 6 bases removed from V and 0 bases from J, the gap between germline ends came to 8 bases. The DNA for the CDR3 is TGTGCCAGCAGAATACAGGCTAACTATGGCTACACCTTC. Protein product: CASRIQANYGYTF.

The J gene is TRBJ2-5, the V gene TRBV7-9, with D unresolved. CDR3 length: 15 residues. V lost 2 bases and J lost 5, with 15 bases in between. Germline CDR1 SEHNR, CDR2 FQNEAQ (reference sequence). The CDR3 nucleotides are TGTGCCAGCAGCTTAATCATTGGGGTTAGGGAGACCCAGTACTTC. Its translation is CASSLIIGVRETQYF.